The clone carrying this TCR beta chain showed up many times. The CDR3 consists of 14 residues. In germline, CDR1 is SGHTS, CDR2 YDEGEE. Trimming left V 4 bases short and J 3 bases short, with 14 bases between. The sample is drawn from a study of T cells in Graves' hyperthyroidism and ophthalmopathy. RNA transcripts yielded amplified TCR beta CDR3 regions. A set of HTBI primers served as the primers for a first-round RT-PCR of the TCR CDR3. TCRdb redid the calling of the multiplex PCR reads with MiXCR, one entry per CDR3 protein. Of about 360,000 distinct CDR3 sequences in the sample, about a sixth were seen once.

Input material: blood. The chain recombines TRBV5-8 with TRBJ2-7; maybe TRBD2 (5 bases). The sequence derives from a woman in her late teens or twenties with Graves' hyperthyroidism that later progressed to Graves' ophthalmopathy. CDR3 amino acids: CASSTRGNLYEQYF. CDR3 in DNA: TGTGCCAGCAGCACCCGGGGAAACCTCTACGAGCAGTACTTC. The full variable domain, rest sourced from reference TRBV5-8 and TRBJ2-7, is EAGVTQSPTHLIKTRGQQATLRCSPISGHTSVYWYQQALGLGLQFLLWYDEGEERNRGNFPPRFSGRQFPNYSSELNVNALELEDSALYLCASSTRGNLYEQYFGPGTRLTVT.